This T cell receptor beta chain was recovered during a study of CD8 T cells in Susac syndrome. Reverse transcription used about 0.45 to 1 ug RNA and random hexamers. TCRdb itself ran the immunoSEQ multiplex PCR reads through MiXCR, one entry per CDR3 protein. The data contain 250,000 to 300,000 distinct CDR3 sequences, around 91% of them singletons. The trim removed 4 bases at V and 4 bases at J, leaving 5 bases unmatched. The CDR3 is 14 amino acids. The germline CDR1 and CDR2 sequences are SQVTM and ANQGSEA. This rearrangement joins TRBV29-1 to TRBJ2-3; 10 bases line up with TRBD1. The source material was CD8+ T cells from PBMCs. The TCR was taken from a human donor with multiple sclerosis. The CDR3 is CSVVGTGEADTQYF. DNA of the CDR3: TGCAGCGTTGTTGGGACAGGGGAGGCAGATACGCAGTATTTT.